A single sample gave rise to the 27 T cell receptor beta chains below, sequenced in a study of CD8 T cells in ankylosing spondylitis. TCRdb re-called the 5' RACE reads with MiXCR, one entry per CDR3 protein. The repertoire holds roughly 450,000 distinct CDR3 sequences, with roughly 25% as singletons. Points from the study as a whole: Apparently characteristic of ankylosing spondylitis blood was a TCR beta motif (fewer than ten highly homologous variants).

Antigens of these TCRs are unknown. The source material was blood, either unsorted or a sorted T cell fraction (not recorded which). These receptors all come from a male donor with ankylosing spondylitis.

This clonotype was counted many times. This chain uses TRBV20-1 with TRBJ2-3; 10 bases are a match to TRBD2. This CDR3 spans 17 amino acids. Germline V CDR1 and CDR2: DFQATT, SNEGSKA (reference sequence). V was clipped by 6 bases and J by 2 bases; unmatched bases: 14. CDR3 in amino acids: CSAPRPLAGTYTDTQYF. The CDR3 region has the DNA TGCAGTGCCCCTAGGCCACTAGCGGGAACCTACACAGATACGCAGTATTTT.

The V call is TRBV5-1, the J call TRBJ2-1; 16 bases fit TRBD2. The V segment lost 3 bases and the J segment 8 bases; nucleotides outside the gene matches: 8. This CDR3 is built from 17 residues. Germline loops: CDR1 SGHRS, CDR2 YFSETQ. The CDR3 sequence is CASSSGLAGGLLDEQFF. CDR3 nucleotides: TGCGCCAGCAGCTCGGGACTAGCGGGAGGGCTCTTGGATGAGCAGTTCTTC.

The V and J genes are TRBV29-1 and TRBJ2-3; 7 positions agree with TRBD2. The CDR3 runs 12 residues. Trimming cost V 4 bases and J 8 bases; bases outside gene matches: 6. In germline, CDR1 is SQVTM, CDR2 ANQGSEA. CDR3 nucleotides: TGCAGCGTTGCGGCGGGAGATGGTACGCAGTATTTT. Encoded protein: CSVAAGDGTQYF.

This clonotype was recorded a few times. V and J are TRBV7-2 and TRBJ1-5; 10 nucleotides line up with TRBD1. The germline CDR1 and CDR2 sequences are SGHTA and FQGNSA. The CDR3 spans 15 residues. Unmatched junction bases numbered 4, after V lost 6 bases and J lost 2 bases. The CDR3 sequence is CASSRTGGGNQPQHF. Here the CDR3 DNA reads TGTGCCAGCAGTCGGACAGGGGGAGGCAATCAGCCCCAGCATTTT.

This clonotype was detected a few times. CDR3 coding DNA: TGTGCCAGCATGCAGGGGGGAGGAAACACCATATATTTT. It yields the protein CASMQGGGNTIYF. The chain employs TRBV27 and TRBJ1-3; the match to TRBD1 covers 7 bases. With 7 bases clipped from V and 4 bases from J, the junction kept 4 bases outside the gene matches. The CDR3 runs 13 residues. From germline, CDR1 is MNHEY and CDR2 SMNVEV (reference sequence).

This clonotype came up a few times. The CDR3 nucleotides are TGCGCCAGCTCCCCCGGGACAGGGACCTGGAATGAGCAGTTCTTC. The encoded protein is CASSPGTGTWNEQFF. This chain joins TRBV5-1 and TRBJ2-1; 9 nucleotides align to TRBD1. The CDR3 extends over 15 amino acids. The germline gives CDR1 SGHRS, CDR2 YFSETQ. V was pared by 7 bases and J by 7 bases, with 12 bases of the junction left unmatched.

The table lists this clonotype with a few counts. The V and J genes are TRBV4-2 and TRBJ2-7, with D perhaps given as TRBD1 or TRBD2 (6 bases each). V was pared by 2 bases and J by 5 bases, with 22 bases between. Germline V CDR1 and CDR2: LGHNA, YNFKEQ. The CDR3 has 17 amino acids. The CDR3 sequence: CASSQRRGGGYPDEQYF. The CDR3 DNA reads TGTGCCAGCAGCCAACGCAGAGGGGGAGGCTATCCGGACGAGCAGTACTTC.

This chain's CDR3 is CASSQEYRNYGYTF. The CDR3 DNA reads as TGTGCCAGCAGCCAAGAATACAGAAACTATGGCTACACCTTC. This sequence joins TRBV3-1 and TRBJ1-2; D not certain. The CDR3 is 14 residues long. Trimming stripped 0 bases from V and 2 bases from J, with 7 bases between. Germline V gives CDR1 LGHDT, CDR2 YNNKEL (reference sequence).

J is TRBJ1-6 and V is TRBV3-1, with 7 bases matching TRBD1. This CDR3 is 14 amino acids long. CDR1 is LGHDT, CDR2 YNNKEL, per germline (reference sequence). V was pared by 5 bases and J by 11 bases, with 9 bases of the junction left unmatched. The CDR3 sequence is CASSSQGIRTPLHF. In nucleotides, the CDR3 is TGTGCCAGCAGCTCACAGGGGATTAGAACACCCCTCCACTTT.

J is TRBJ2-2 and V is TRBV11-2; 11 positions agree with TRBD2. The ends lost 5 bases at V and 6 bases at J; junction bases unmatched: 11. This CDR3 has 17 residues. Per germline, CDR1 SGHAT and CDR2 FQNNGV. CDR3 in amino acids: CASSMRTSGYDAGELFF. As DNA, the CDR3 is TGTGCCAGCAGCATGCGGACTAGCGGGTACGATGCCGGGGAGCTGTTTTTT.

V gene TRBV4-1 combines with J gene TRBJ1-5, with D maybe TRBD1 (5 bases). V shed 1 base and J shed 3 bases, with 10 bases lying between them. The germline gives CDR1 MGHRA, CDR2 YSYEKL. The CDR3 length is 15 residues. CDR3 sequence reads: CASSQGQGPNQPQHF. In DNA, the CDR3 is TGCGCCAGCAGCCAAGGGCAGGGACCCAATCAGCCCCAGCATTTT.

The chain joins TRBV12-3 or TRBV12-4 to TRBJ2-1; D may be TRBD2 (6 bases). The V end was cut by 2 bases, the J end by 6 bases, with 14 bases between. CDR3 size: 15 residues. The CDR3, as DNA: TGTGCCAGCAGTTTATCCCGGAGGGTGGGCAATGAGCAGTTCTTC. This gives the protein CASSLSRRVGNEQFF.

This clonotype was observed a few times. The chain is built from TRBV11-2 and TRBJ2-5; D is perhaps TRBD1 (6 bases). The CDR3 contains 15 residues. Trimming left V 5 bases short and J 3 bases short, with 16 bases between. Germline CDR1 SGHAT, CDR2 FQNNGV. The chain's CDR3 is CASSAPSGVEETQYF. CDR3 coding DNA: TGTGCCAGCAGCGCCCCTTCAGGGGTAGAAGAGACCCAGTACTTC.

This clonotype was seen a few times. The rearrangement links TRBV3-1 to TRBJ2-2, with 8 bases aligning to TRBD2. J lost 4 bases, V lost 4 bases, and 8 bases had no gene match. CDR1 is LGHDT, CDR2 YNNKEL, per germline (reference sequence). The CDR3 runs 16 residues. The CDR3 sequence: CASSLGRGGSTGELFF. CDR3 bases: TGTGCCAGCAGCCTTGGACGCGGGGGGAGCACCGGGGAGCTGTTTTTT.

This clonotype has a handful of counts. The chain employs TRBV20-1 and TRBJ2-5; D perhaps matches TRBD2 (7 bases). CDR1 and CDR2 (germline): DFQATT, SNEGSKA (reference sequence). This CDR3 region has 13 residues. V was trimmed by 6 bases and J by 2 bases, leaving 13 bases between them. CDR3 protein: CSAGGQLQETQYF. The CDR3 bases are TGCAGTGCCGGGGGGCAGCTACAAGAGACCCAGTACTTC.

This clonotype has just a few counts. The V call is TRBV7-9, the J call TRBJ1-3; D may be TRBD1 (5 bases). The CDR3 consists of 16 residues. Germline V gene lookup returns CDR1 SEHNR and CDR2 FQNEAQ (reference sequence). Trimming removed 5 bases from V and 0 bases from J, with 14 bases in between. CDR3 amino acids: CASSLRGSSSGNTIYF. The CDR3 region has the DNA TGTGCCAGCAGCCTACGGGGCTCGAGCTCTGGAAACACCATATATTTT.

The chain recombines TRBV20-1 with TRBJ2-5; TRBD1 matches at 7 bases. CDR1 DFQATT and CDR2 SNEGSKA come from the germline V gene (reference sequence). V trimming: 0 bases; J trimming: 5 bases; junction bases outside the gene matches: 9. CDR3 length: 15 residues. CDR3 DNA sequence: TGCAGTGCTAGAGATGCCGTACAGGGGCTGGAGACCCAGTACTTC. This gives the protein CSARDAVQGLETQYF.

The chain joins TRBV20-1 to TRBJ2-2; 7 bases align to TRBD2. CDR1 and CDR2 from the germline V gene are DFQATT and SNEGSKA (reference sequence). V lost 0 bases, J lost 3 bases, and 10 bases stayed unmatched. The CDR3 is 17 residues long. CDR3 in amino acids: CSARDLRSGIDTGELFF. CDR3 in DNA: TGCAGTGCTAGAGATCTCAGGAGCGGGATAGACACCGGGGAGCTGTTTTTT.

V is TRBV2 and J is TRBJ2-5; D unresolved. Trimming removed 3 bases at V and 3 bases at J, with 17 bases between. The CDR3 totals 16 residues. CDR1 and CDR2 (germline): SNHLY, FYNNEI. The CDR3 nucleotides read TGTGCCAGCAGTGATGTGGGGAAGGCAGACGAAGAGACCCAGTACTTC. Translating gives CASSDVGKADEETQYF.

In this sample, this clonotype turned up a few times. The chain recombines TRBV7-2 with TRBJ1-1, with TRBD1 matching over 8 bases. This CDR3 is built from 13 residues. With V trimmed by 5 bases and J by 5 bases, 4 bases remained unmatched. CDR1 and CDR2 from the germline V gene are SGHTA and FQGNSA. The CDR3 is CASSGRTGTEAFF. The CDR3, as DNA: TGTGCCAGCAGCGGGCGGACAGGGACTGAAGCTTTCTTT. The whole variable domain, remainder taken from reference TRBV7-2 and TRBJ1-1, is GAGVSQSPSNKVTEKGKDVELRCDPISGHTALYWYRQSLGQGLEFLIYFQGNSAPDKSGLPSDRFSAERTGGSVSTLTIQRTQQEDSAVYLCASSGRTGTEAFFGQGTRLTVV.

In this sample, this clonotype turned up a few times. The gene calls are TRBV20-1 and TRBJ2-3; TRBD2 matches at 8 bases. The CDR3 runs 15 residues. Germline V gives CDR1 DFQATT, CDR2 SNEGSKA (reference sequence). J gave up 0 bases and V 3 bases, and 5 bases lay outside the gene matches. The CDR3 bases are TGCAGTGCTAGTCCCCCTAGCGGGAGCACAGATACGCAGTATTTT. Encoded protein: CSASPPSGSTDTQYF.

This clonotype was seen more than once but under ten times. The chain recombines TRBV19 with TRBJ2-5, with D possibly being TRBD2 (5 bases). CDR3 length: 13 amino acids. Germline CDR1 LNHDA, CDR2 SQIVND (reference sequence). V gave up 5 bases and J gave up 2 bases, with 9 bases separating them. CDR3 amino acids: CASSYRTQETQYF. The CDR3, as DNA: TGTGCCAGTAGTTACCGGACTCAAGAGACCCAGTACTTC.

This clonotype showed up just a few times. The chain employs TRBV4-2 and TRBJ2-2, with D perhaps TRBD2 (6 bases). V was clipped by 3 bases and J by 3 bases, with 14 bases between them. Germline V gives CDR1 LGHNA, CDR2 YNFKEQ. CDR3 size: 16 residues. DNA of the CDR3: TGTGCCAGCAGCCAGGCGGGAAGGGTGTACACCGGGGAGCTGTTTTTT. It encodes CASSQAGRVYTGELFF.

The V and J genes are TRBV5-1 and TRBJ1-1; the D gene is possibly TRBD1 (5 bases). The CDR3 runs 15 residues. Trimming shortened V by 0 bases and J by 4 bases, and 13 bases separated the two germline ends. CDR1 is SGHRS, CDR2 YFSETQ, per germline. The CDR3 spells CASSLDIGGPTEAFF. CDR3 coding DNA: TGCGCCAGCAGCTTGGATATTGGGGGACCCACTGAAGCTTTCTTT.

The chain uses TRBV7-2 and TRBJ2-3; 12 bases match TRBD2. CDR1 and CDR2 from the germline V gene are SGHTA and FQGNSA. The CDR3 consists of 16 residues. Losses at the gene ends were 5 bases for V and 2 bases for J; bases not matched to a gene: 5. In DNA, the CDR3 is TGTGCCAGCAGCCCGAGGACTAGCGGGATCACAGATACGCAGTATTTT. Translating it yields CASSPRTSGITDTQYF.

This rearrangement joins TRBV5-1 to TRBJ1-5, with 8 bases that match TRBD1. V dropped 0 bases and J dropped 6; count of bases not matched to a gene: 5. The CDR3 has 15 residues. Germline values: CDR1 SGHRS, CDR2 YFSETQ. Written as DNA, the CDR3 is TGCGCCAGCAGCTTGGACACAGGGGGGTTTCAGCCCCAGCATTTT. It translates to CASSLDTGGFQPQHF.

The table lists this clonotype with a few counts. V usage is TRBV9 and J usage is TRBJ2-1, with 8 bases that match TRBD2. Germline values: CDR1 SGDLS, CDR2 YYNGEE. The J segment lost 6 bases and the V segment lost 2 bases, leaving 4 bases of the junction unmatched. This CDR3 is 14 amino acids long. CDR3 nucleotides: TGTGCCAGCAGCGTTACAGCGGGAGTCAATGAGCAGTTCTTC. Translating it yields CASSVTAGVNEQFF.